This T cell receptor beta chain was sequenced during a study of cytomegalovirus exposure and HLA in healthy donors (TCRdb year 2017). Regarding the study in general: According to an earlier analysis of 587 of the donors, about 170 million T cells yielded roughly 110 million unique TCR beta sequences and roughly 280 Gb of sequence data. About 320 gigabases of sequencing data and approximately 85 million unique TCR sequences were included in an early release covering 550 to 650 HLA-typed donors. Among the approximately 400 genotyped donors, around 81% belonged to the genetic ancestry cluster associated with self-reported Caucasian donors. The aim of the study was to test whether cataloging public T cell receptors could identify signatures of past pathogen exposure. Using immunosequencing, the study profiled T cell repertoires from 666 subjects and related those repertoires to cytomegalovirus serostatus. Along with the roughly 710-subject first cohort, a separate validation cohort of over 90 different subjects was used. To predict cytomegalovirus infection status, the study combined high-throughput TCR immunosequencing, statistical association of individual TCRs with disease status, and machine learning. A later analysis re-analyzed previously published TCR beta repertoires from 600 to 850 donors and added high-resolution HLA genotyping to study TCR occurrence patterns. Rather than using new phenotypic data, the later analysis identified candidate immune exposures from TCR beta sequences and from how often those sequences occurred across donors. An earlier analysis of nearly 600 of the donors applied high-throughput TCR beta sequencing to assess whether each TCR beta V gene segment acted as functional or pseudogenic. Donor age, sex, ethnicity and CMV serostatus were collected together with the repertoire data. In a later genetic analysis, genome-wide SNP genotypes for about 60% of the 666 donors were used, and that subset was treated as a discovery cohort. Every discovery cohort repertoire had been produced on one sequencing platform. Both class I and class II loci were covered by HLA typing, at four-digit resolution. Typing coverage varied by locus: roughly 620-630 donors for A, B, C, DRB1 and DQB1; approximately 500 for DQA1; about 570 for DPA1; approximately 470 for DPB1. Four to six DR-DQ haplotypes were handled as single units for association and clustering, since linkage in the cohort was strong. On average, around 200,000 unique TCR beta nucleotide sequences were sequenced per donor among more than 350 genotyped donors of the cohort, with roughly 18% of those sequences being non-productive. General conclusions and limits of the study: The study gave a list of around 170 TCR beta chains associated with cytomegalovirus. For the cohort, immune exposure information was limited to CMV serostatus. Broadly in line with IMGT annotations, most TCR beta V segments showed up in productive rearrangements about 87% or about 30% of the time in an earlier analysis of 587 of the donors. Cytomegalovirus status was reported to be diagnosed by the classifier with high specificity and sensitivity in both the original and validation cohorts. According to a later genetic analysis, donors in an Asian-associated ancestry cluster had fewer N-insertions in productive TCRs than the roughly 700-donor mean. Because HLA typing was missing for some donors at each locus, association tests included only the typed subset. In a later genetic analysis, a missense DCLRE1C variant was associated with V-gene and J-gene trimming of TCR beta chains, and the association was replicated in an independent cohort. The authors suggested that the approach could potentially be extended to other disease states and immunological phenotypes. Correlated functional status among segregating V segments might be attributable to linkage disequilibrium, but an unknown experimental factor could not be ruled out. A further reported finding was that TCR beta sequences accurately predicted the HLA-A and HLA-B alleles for most subjects in the first cohort. Approximately 18 rarely observed V segments, including chromosome 9 orphons, were excluded from the earlier analysis of approximately 500 of the donors because counts were too low. In vitro tests confirmed that three of the cytomegalovirus-associated TCR beta chains recognize cytomegalovirus antigens. A later analysis associated about 16,000 TCR beta sequences with specific HLA alleles at a false discovery rate of 0.05. Across donors, most TCR sequences were observed very rarely, whereas some public TCRs were present in many individuals. In a later analysis, TCR association rates were found to vary across HLA loci, with the most associated TCRs seen for DRB1 alleles and the fewest for HLA-C alleles. Only TCR beta chains were sequenced in this cohort, and the absence of alpha or paired-chain data limited detectable features. Some IMGT-functional V segments, including TRBV6-2 and TRBV6-3, could not be told apart with the 87-base-pair reads, so those segments were excluded. A later analysis found that most CMV-associated TCR beta chains appeared HLA-restricted, with HLA associations seemingly driven largely by CMV exposure. Roughly uniform sequencing depth across donors was assumed in presence/absence analyses, although this assumption may not hold. A later analysis reported that several top co-occurrence clusters appeared linked to parvovirus B19, influenza, CMV and Epstein-Barr virus. In a later analysis, HLA-associated TCR beta chains showed more clonal expansion and lower generation probabilities than non-associated chains that were equally common. A cluster of highly shared sequence variants was judged likely to represent a technical artifact of the sequencing pipeline. Assigning TCR associations to individual alleles was difficult when HLA alleles, especially DR and DQ, strongly co-occurred.

Worth noting for this clone: The antigen it recognizes is unknown. Per-nucleotide qualities are absent, and no much larger clonotype sits a single base away.

CDR1 and CDR2 are read off the germline V gene (reference sequence) as MNHNY and SVGAGI. The CDR3 contains 13 residues, cysteine and phenylalanine counted. Of all the DNA, just the CDR3 is kept, 39 bases in frame from base 1. From V the trimming removes 6 bases and from J it removes 6 bases, while the gene matches leave 7 bases of the junction unaccounted for. The cohort was made up of 666 healthy bone marrow donors. At the time of sampling, every cohort member was nominally healthy, though immune exposures that went unrecorded were likely present. The donor tested CMV seropositive, placing the donor among the 310 or so seropositive members of the cohort. Each donor provided a peripheral blood sample, and peripheral blood mononuclear cells were used for TCR beta sequencing. The Qiagen DNeasy Blood Extraction Kit was used to extract genomic DNA from the blood cell samples. The library was obtained by the immunoSEQ multiplex PCR assay. The multiplex PCR relied on a mix of 60 forward primers for TCR Vbeta segments and 13 reverse primers for TCR Jbeta segments. The CDR3 region of rearranged TCR beta genes was amplified from genomic DNA with a multiplex PCR assay. On the Illumina HiSeq System, the amplified TCR beta libraries were sequenced as 87-base-pair reads. The paper's processing steps were these. A later analysis tallied roughly 80 million unique TCR beta chains across the 700 or so repertoires, and about 12 million of those chains were shared by two or more donors. Raw reads were error-corrected and collapsed into unique sequences by a nearest-neighbor algorithm in which closely related sequences were merged to remove PCR and sequencing errors. To assign V, D and J gene segments, CDR3 sequences were aligned to IMGT reference sequences. For a sequence to be retained, a match of at least six nucleotides to both a V gene segment and a J gene segment was required. A rearrangement counted as productive if the CDR3 had no stop codons and remained in frame with V and J, and every other rearrangement counted as non-productive. CDR3 was defined by IMGT convention, running from the second conserved V-encoded cysteine to the conserved J-encoded phenylalanine. The earlier analysis of about 590 of the donors excluded sequences that lacked an unambiguous match to a single V gene segment. In an earlier analysis of some 590 of the donors, a V segment was called functional when productive rearrangements were above 56.7%, and segregating when the standard deviation between donors exceeded 5%. To diagnose cytomegalovirus status from the catalog of TCR beta chain sequences, a statistical classification framework was built. In a later analysis, V and J genes were assigned by comparing TCR nucleotide sequences against IMGT/GENE-DB human TR gene sequences. The TCRdist pipeline was used in a later analysis to assign CDR3 sequences and most-parsimonious VDJ recombination scenarios. In a later analysis, every TCR beta chain was defined by the combination of its CDR3 amino acid sequence and its V-gene family, and reads without a unique V-gene family were dropped. As a way to deal with suspected cross-contamination and a sequencing artifact, a later analysis dropped approximately 590 nucleotide sequences that were highly shared and had low generation probability. For each public chain, a later analysis derived a clonal expansion index from normalized ranks of inferred template counts within each repertoire. In a later analysis, generation probabilities were computed using a VDJ recombination model fitted to out-of-frame rearrangements, and the results were checked against IGoR. In a later analysis, hypergeometric tests were used to score TCR-TCR, TCR-HLA and TCR-CMV co-occurrence, with a repertoire-size bias correction applied to TCR pairs. False discovery rates were estimated in a later analysis by permuting HLA or CMV assignments 20 times. In a later analysis, co-occurring TCRs were grouped with DBSCAN, and TCRdist sequence similarity was added when clustering was performed within HLA-allele-positive subsets. For co-occurrence clustering, repertoires with fewer than 30,000 or more than 120,000 public chains were excluded, along with 4 to 6 repertoires with anomalous nucleotide sharing. TCRdb provides this immuneACCESS table in a form limited to in-frame rearrangements. Some clones are lacking; in checked studies, under half of them reflect an unresolved V gene, and why the rest are absent is not known. V, J and clone size derive from that table, while D and trimming were established from the DNA sequence. Across this sample there are 100,000 or so clones, with more than 70% seen only once. The ten largest clones take up roughly 9.6% of the sample.

The receptor comes from a male donor in good health and CMV-seropositive. Source material: PBMCs. The V and J segments used are TRBV6-6 and TRBJ1-2, with 7 bases in between that match TRBD1. The nucleotides read TGTGCCAGCAGCCTTACCGGGACAGATGGCTACACCTTC. Translated, this gives CASSLTGTDGYTF.